The TCR beta chain under discussion was sequenced for a study of identical twins. Broader study findings: The models systematically underestimated how much out-of-frame TCR alpha was shared in monozygotic twins. Abundant beta clonotypes from cord blood bore fewer insertions; memory repertoires lacked this pattern. Researchers reported weaker excess twin sharing in beta out-of-frame sequences.

Template switching (which added a universal primer site) was used, and cDNA carried unique molecular identifiers. MiXCR, run by TCRdb on the 5' RACE reads, gives a single entry per CDR3 protein. This sample yields around 100,000 distinct CDR3 sequences, of which 4.5% to 6.5% are seen a single time; more than 10% belongs to the top ten. Concerning this clonotype itself: Its matching antigen is unknown.

The J segment lost 12 bases and the V segment lost 5 bases, leaving 9 bases of the junction unmatched. CDR3 size: 14 residues. Looked up from germline, CDR1 is SGHAT and CDR2 is FQNNGV. The sequencing sample was made of memory T cells sorted from blood. This TCR was sampled from a woman in her forties or fifties in good health. The gene calls are TRBV11-2 and TRBJ2-1, with TRBD2 identical over 11 bases. CDR3 DNA: TGTGCCAGCAGCCCCAGGACTAGCGGGCTGGGGCAGTTCTTC. Protein sequence: CASSPRTSGLGQFF.